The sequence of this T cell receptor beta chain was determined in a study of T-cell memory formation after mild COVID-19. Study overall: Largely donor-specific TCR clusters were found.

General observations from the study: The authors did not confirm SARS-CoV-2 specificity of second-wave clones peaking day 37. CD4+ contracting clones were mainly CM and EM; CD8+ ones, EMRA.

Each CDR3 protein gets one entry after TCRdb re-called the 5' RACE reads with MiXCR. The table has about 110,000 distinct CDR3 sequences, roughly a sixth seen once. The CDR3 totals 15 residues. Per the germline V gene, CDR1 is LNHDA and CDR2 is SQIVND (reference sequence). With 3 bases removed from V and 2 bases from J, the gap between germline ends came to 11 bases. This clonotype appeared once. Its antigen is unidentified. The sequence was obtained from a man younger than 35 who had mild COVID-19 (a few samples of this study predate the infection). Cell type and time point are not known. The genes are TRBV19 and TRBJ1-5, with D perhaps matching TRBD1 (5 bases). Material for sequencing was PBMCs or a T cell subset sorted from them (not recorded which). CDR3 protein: CASSIIGDGNQPQHF. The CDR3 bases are TGTGCCAGTAGTATTATAGGGGACGGCAATCAGCCCCAGCATTTT. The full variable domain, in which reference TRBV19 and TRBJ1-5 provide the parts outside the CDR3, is DGGITQSPKYLFRKEGQNVTLSCEQNLNHDAMYWYRQDPGQGLRLIYYSQIVNDFQKGDIAEGYSVSREKKESFPLTVTSAQKNPTAFYLCASSIIGDGNQPQHFGDGTRLSIL.